One and the same sample provided the 16 T cell receptor beta chains below, sequenced in a study of metastatic and nonmetastatic thyroid tumors. TCRdb ran MiXCR on the PCR reads. The sample consists of fewer than 7,500 clones, 25% to 30% of them appearing once. Until they underwent thyroid surgery, no patient had received any treatment. The material sequenced was tumor tissue. Receptors were obtained from a female donor with papillary thyroid cancer or a benign thyroid nodule (not recorded which). Some clones in this sample may be carry-over from other donors' samples.

This clone was seen only a few times. The V call is TRBV24-1, the J call TRBJ2-7; D is perhaps TRBD1 (6 bases). Germline CDR1 and CDR2: KGHDR and SFDVKD. The CDR3 is 13 amino acids. Trimming took off 5 bases at V and 3 bases at J, with 10 bases between the two ends. The CDR3 DNA is TGTGCCACCAGTGTCAGGGGCCTCTACGAGCAGTACTTC. It is translated as CATSVRGLYEQYF.

The V call is TRBV6-2 or TRBV6-3, the J call TRBJ2-3, with 9 bases that match TRBD1. Losses at the gene ends were 2 bases for V and 13 bases for J; bases not matched to a gene: 4. In germline, CDR1 is MNHEY, CDR2 SVGEGT. The CDR3 sequence is 12 residues long. The CDR3 reads CASSYEDRGEYF. In nucleotides, the CDR3 is TGTGCCAGCAGTTACGAGGACAGGGGAGAGTATTTT.

CDR3 DNA: TGTGCCAGCCATAAATCGACGGACTATGGCTACACCTTC. Translating gives CASHKSTDYGYTF. The chain couples TRBV9 to TRBJ1-2; D gene unclear. The germline V and J ends were trimmed by 7 bases and 3 bases, with 13 bases remaining between them. The CDR3 length is 13 residues. Germline lookup yields CDR1 SGDLS and CDR2 YYNGEE.

The chain links TRBV6-2 or TRBV6-3 to TRBJ1-1; D uncertain. This CDR3 spans 11 amino acids. Germline values: CDR1 MNHEY, CDR2 SVGEGT. Trimming removed 3 bases from V and 4 bases from J, with 3 bases in between. DNA of the CDR3: TGTGCCAGCAGTTATCCCACTGAAGCTTTCTTT. It translates to CASSYPTEAFF.

This chain uses TRBV5-1 with TRBJ1-2; tentatively, D is TRBD1 (6 bases). Trimming pared 2 bases from V and 4 bases from J, leaving 15 bases between. This CDR3 comprises 15 residues. CDR1 and CDR2 from the germline V gene are SGHRS and YFSETQ. The CDR3 here is CASSLGGASLYGYTF. As DNA, the CDR3 is TGCGCCAGCAGCTTAGGGGGGGCGTCACTCTATGGCTACACCTTC.

Ten or more counts support this clone. The chain recombines TRBV4-1 with TRBJ2-3, with 9 bases lining up with TRBD2. V was clipped by 5 bases and J by 4 bases; unmatched bases: 10. Germline CDR1 is MGHRA and CDR2 is YSYEKL. The length of the CDR3 is 16 residues. The chain's CDR3 is CASSWTGGRGADTQYF. CDR3 DNA: TGCGCCAGCAGCTGGACTGGCGGGAGGGGAGCAGATACGCAGTATTTT.

In its sample, this clone ranks as medium-sized. This rearrangement joins TRBV20-1 to TRBJ2-7, with no clear D. The CDR3 has 13 amino acids. The germline CDR1 and CDR2 sequences are DFQATT and SNEGSKA (reference sequence). Between the trimmed V and J ends, which lost 5 bases and 4 bases, there was a span of 15 bases. Written as DNA, the CDR3 is TGCAGTGCTCCCTTGCTAGTATCTTACGAGCAGTACTTC. Amino acids: CSAPLLVSYEQYF.

The chain links TRBV7-7 to TRBJ2-7, with D perhaps matching TRBD1 (6 bases). CDR1 and CDR2 (germline): SSHAT, FNYEAQ (reference sequence). Trimming took 4 bases from V and 6 from J, leaving 13 bases between them. The CDR3 covers 13 residues. The CDR3 coding sequence is TGTGCCAGCAGCTCTACCTGGGACATCGAGCAGTACGTC. Amino acid sequence: CASSSTWDIEQYV.

By share, this clone ranks as medium-sized. This chain connects TRBV2 to TRBJ2-7, with 9 nucleotides matching TRBD1. Germline V gives CDR1 SNHLY, CDR2 FYNNEI. The length of the CDR3 is 14 residues. Trimming took 8 bases from V and 5 from J; bases not matched to a gene: 10. CDR3 nucleotides: TGTGCCAGCTTGTCGGGACAGGGAAGTCACGAGCAGTACTTC. Its protein product is CASLSGQGSHEQYF.

This clone came up a few times. The chain carries TRBV9 and TRBJ2-7; maybe TRBD1 (5 bases). Looked up from germline, CDR1 is SGDLS and CDR2 is YYNGEE. The CDR3 contains 11 residues. Deletions cut 4 bases from V and 4 bases from J, with 6 bases between. The CDR3 region is CASSSGYEQYF. The CDR3 region has the DNA TGTGCCAGCAGCTCAGGGTACGAGCAGTACTTC.

This clone was found a few times. The V and J genes are TRBV6-1 and TRBJ1-2; TRBD1 is a possible D gene (6 bases). The CDR3 is made up of 15 amino acids. V was pared by 5 bases and J by 4 bases, with 17 bases between. Germline-derived CDR1 and CDR2 are MNHNS and SASEGT. The CDR3 nucleotides read TGTGCCAGCAGTACCCATAGAACAGGGATCTATGGCTACACCTTC. It is translated as CASSTHRTGIYGYTF.

The chain combines TRBV12-3 or TRBV12-4 with TRBJ2-1, with 9 positions matching TRBD2. V trimming: 6 bases; J trimming: 5 bases; junction bases outside the gene matches: 8. The CDR3 has 15 amino acids. This CDR3 is CASSRLAEKNNEQFF. In nucleotides, the CDR3 is TGTGCCAGCAGCCGACTAGCGGAAAAAAACAATGAGCAGTTCTTC.

The table lists this clone with a few counts. The chain couples TRBV6-1 to TRBJ2-7, with D unresolved. This CDR3 contains 14 residues. The V end was cut by 7 bases, the J end by 0 bases, with 13 bases between. Germline CDR1 MNHNS, CDR2 SASEGT. The chain's CDR3 is CASKAGRTSYEQYF. CDR3 nucleotides: TGTGCCAGCAAGGCAGGTCGAACCTCCTACGAGCAGTACTTC.

This clone was observed a few times. The rearrangement uses TRBV19 and TRBJ1-2; a weak D match, TRBD1 (5 bases). Germline V gives CDR1 LNHDA, CDR2 SQIVND (reference sequence). Between the trimmed V and J ends, which lost 5 bases and 5 bases, there was a span of 18 bases. The CDR3 has 15 residues. The CDR3 DNA sequence: TGTGCCAGTAGTGTCTCCTCAAGACAGCTTTATGGCTACACCTTC. It codes for CASSVSSRQLYGYTF. The whole variable domain, remainder taken from reference TRBV19 and TRBJ1-2, is DGGITQSPKYLFRKEGQNVTLSCEQNLNHDAMYWYRQDPGQGLRLIYYSQIVNDFQKGDIAEGYSVSREKKESFPLTVTSAQKNPTAFYLCASSVSSRQLYGYTFGSGTRLTVV.

The chain carries TRBV28 and TRBJ2-3; D unresolved. Germline assignment: CDR1 MDHEN and CDR2 SYDVKM. The CDR3 consists of 14 residues. Trimming shortened V by 3 bases and J by 0 bases, and 7 bases separated the two germline ends. As DNA, the CDR3 is TGTGCCAGCAGTTTGGAGCCGAGCACAGATACGCAGTATTTT. Translating it yields CASSLEPSTDTQYF.

The genes are TRBV5-8 and TRBJ2-1; possible D gene TRBD2, 5 bases. CDR3 size: 13 residues. Trimming left V 5 bases short and J 8 bases short, with 14 bases between. Per the germline V gene, CDR1 is SGHTS and CDR2 is YDEGEE. CDR3 nucleotides: TGTGCCAGCAGACCTGCCGGGGTCGATGAGCAGTTCTTC. Translated, it gives CASRPAGVDEQFF. Full variable domain (missing parts from reference TRBV5-8 and TRBJ2-1): EAGVTQSPTHLIKTRGQQATLRCSPISGHTSVYWYQQALGLGLQFLLWYDEGEERNRGNFPPRFSGRQFPNYSSELNVNALELEDSALYLCASRPAGVDEQFFGPGTRLTVL.